The following is a TCR beta chain sequence with its context. TCRdb analysed the reads with MiXCR anew, one entry per CDR3 protein. The sample lists around 550,000 distinct CDR3 sequences; around a quarter were seen once. The data stem from a study of T cell repertoires in cytomegalovirus infection. Germline V gene lookup returns CDR1 SGHVS and CDR2 FQNEAQ. This CDR3 is 16 amino acids long. V lost 3 bases, J lost 0 bases, and 15 bases lay in between. Sequencing was done on a sample of PBMCs. This chain connects TRBV7-8 to TRBJ2-7; perhaps TRBD1 as D (6 bases). This TCR derives from a human donor in good health (CMV status not recorded). Some clones in this sample may be carry-over from other donors' samples. As DNA, the CDR3 is TGTGCCAGCAGCTTCGGAGGACAGAGACCCTCCTACGAGCAGTACTTC. Residues: CASSFGGQRPSYEQYF.